Listed below are T cell receptor beta chains from one sample, sequenced in a study of blood T cell repertoires in COVID-19. Clones were read by immunoSEQ multiplex PCR, and TCRdb kept only the in-frame ones, dropping some. Found here are tens of thousands of clones, over 75% of them singletons; the top ten hold about 3.2%. The sequencing sample was made of peripheral blood. These receptors all stem from a man older than 75 with acute or convalescent COVID-19. Both conserved end residues are part of each CDR3. Clone size, where shown, is once, few, many, or a class for clones that have expanded.

-	TRBJ2-5	TRBV5-1	CASSLASGSGTQETQYF
-	TRBJ2-7	TRBV12-3/TRBV12-4	CASSISGKDEQYF
-	TRBJ1-2	TRBV7-9	CASSFQTGGNYGYTF
-	TRBJ2-4	TRBV19	CASRDRGGKNIQYF
-	TRBJ1-4	TRBV18	CASSPQGGGLREKLFF
-	TRBJ2-5	TRBV27	CASSLSGGWQETQYF
-	TRBJ1-6	TRBV3-1/TRBV3-2	CASSLNRDNSPLHF
-	TRBJ2-3	TRBV6-5	CASSYSGTGGIDTQYF
-	TRBJ1-4	TRBV30	CAWTRLGTGNEKLFF
-	TRBJ2-1	TRBV15	CATSRSWTSGRFDEQFF
-	TRBJ2-1	TRBV14	CASSRSGTRLFF
-	TRBJ1-2	TRBV5-4	CASSLAQGQGGYTF
-	TRBJ2-7	TRBV30	CAWSDRTSDLYEQYF
-	TRBJ2-7	TRBV25-1	CASSARTSGGALHEQYF
-	TRBJ2-2	TRBV24-1	CATSRGGGTGELFF
-	TRBJ2-1	TRBV3-1/TRBV3-2	CASSFGASGRKAYNEQFF
-	TRBJ2-1	TRBV6-5	CASSYGGRDYNEQFF
few	TRBJ1-1	TRBV10-3	CAISDRTGNTEAFF
-	TRBJ1-4	TRBV11-2	CASRLTGGANEKLFF
-	TRBJ2-1	TRBV24-1	CATSGAGTGGKNEQFF
-	TRBJ1-2	TRBV18	CASSPVGGQPIIGYTF
-	TRBJ2-5	TRBV19	CASTAGAGARETQYF
-	TRBJ2-1	TRBV7-2	CASSPASAAYNEQFF
-	TRBJ1-1	TRBV6-5	CASSNRGGNTEAFF
-	TRBJ1-1	TRBV6-5	CASRQTGGMNTEAFF
few	TRBJ1-4	TRBV6-5	CASSLRGGNEKLFF
-	TRBJ2-2	TRBV7-8	CASSRNKGQMEIKELFF
-	TRBJ1-2	TRBV6-5	CASSYSADNYGYTF
few	TRBJ2-7	TRBV5-1	CASSLGGTSSYEQYF
-	TRBJ2-3	TRBV19	CASSIGTSGPTDTQYF
-	TRBJ1-2	TRBV6-6	CASSTDRGNYGYTF
-	TRBJ1-1	TRBV20-1	CAGRGNTEAFF
-	TRBJ1-2	TRBV28	CASRQGLYGYTF
-	TRBJ1-5	TRBV5-5	CASSLWRGSNQPQHF
-	TRBJ2-2	TRBV23-1	CARRGSCKNTGELFF
-	TRBJ2-3	TRBV11-3	CASSGEAGGDTDTQYF
-	TRBJ2-3	TRBV5-1	CASSLGTGGTDTQYF
-	TRBJ1-1	TRBV5-5	CASTTADRPEAFF
-	TRBJ2-7	TRBV10-3	CAISGSGEDSYEQYF
-	TRBJ2-7	TRBV19	CASSITGQGPSYEQYF
once	TRBJ1-3	TRBV25-1	CASSELRTGAGTIYF
few	TRBJ1-5	TRBV2	CASSEEQGNQPQHF
-	TRBJ2-2	TRBV27	CASSWTSGILRNTGELFF
-	TRBJ1-2	TRBV7-2	CASSRTGYGYTF
-	TRBJ2-6	TRBV19	CASKRLAGVSGANVLTF
-	TRBJ1-2	TRBV9	CASRPQGSVEGYTF
few	TRBJ1-5	TRBV13	CASSLGGANQPQHF